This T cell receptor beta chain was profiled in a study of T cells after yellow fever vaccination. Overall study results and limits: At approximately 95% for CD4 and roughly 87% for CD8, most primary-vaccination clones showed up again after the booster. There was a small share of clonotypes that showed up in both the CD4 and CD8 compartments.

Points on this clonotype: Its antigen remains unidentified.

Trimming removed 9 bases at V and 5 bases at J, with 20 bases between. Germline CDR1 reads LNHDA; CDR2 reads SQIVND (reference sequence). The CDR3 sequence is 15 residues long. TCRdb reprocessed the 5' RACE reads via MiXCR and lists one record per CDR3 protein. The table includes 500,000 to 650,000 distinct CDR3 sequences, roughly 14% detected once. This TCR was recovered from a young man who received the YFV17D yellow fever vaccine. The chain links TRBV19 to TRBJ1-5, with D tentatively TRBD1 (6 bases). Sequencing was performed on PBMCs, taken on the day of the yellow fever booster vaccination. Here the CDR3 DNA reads TGTGCCAGCAGACCCGGGGGGCCGCCGGATCAGCCCCAGCATTTT. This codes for CASRPGGPPDQPQHF.